This TCR beta chain was sequenced during a study of shared clonotypes between healthy human individuals. TCRdb's copy holds only in-frame clones and misses some; the assay was immunoSEQ multiplex PCR. The sample records about 2 million clones, 85% to 95% being singletons. The germline V gene encodes CDR1 MNHEY and CDR2 SVGAGI. The CDR3 covers 15 residues. The junction had 11 bases not matched to a gene; V was cut back by 6 bases and J by 3 bases. The sequence was collected from a man between 18 and 35 years old in good health. The sequenced material came from naive CD4+ T cells sorted from blood. Subset: CD45RA+ positively selected. This sequence joins TRBV6-5 and TRBJ2-7; 7 positions agree with TRBD2. This chain's CDR3 is CASSRGVNLNYEQYF. The DNA for the CDR3 is TGTGCCAGCAGCCGGGGGGTTAATCTAAACTACGAGCAGTACTTC.